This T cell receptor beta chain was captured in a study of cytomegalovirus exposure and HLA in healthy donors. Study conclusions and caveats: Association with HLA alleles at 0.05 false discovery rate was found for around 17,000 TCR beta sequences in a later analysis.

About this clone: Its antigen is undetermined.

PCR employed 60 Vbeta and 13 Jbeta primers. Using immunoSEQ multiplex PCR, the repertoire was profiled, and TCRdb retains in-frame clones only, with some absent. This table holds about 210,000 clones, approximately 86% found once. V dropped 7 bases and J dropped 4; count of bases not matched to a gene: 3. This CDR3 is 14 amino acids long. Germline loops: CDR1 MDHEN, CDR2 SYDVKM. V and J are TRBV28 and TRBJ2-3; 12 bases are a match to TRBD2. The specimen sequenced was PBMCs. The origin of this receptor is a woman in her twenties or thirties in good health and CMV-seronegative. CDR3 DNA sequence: TGTGCCAGCACTAGCGGGGGGGCTTCAGATACGCAGTATTTT. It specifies CASTSGGASDTQYF. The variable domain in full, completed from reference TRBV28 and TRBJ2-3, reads DVKVTQSSRYLVKRTGEKVFLECVQDMDHENMFWYRQDPGLGLRLIYFSYDVKMKEKGDIPEGYSVSREKKERFSLILESASTNQTSMYLCASTSGGASDTQYFGPGTRLTVL.